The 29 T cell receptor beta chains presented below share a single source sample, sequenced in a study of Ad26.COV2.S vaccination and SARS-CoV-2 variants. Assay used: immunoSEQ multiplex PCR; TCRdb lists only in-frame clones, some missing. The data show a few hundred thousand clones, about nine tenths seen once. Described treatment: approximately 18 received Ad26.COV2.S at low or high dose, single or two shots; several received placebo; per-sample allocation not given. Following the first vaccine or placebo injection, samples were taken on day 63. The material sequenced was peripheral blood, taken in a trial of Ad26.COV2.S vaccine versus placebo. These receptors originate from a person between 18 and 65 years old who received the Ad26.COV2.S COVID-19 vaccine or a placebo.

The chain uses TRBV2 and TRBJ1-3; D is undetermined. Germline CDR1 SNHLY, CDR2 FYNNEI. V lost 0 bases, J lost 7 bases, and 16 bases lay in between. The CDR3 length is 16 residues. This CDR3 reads CASSEARSDIRNTIYF. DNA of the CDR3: TGTGCCAGCAGTGAAGCGAGGTCAGACATTAGGAACACCATATATTTT.

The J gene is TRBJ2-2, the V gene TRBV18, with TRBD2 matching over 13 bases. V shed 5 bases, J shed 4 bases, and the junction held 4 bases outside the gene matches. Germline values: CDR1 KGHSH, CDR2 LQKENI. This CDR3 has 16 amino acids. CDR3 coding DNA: TGTGCCAGCTCATTGAGGACTAGCGGGGGCACCGGGGAGCTGTTTTTT. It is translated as CASSLRTSGGTGELFF.

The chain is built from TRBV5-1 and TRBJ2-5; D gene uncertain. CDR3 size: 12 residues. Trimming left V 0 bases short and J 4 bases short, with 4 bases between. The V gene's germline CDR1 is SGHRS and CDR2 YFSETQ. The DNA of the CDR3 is TGCGCCAGCAGCTTGGTGGGAGAGACCCAGTACTTC. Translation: CASSLVGETQYF.

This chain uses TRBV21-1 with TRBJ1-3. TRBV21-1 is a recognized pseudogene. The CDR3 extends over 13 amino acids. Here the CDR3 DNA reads TGTGCCAGCAGCGAAGGACCCACAAACACCATATATTTT. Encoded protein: CASSEGPTNTIYF.

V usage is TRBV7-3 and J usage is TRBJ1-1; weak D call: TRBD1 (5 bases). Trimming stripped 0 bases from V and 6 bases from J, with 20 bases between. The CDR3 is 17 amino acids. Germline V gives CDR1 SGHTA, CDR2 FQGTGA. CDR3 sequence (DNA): TGTGCCAGCAGCTTAACCTTCGGGACCCTCCAGAGGGCTGAAGCTTTCTTT. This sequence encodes CASSLTFGTLQRAEAFF.

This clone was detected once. CDR3: CASSSPGQGGQPQHF. CDR3 nucleotides: TGTGCCAGCAGTTCACCGGGACAGGGTGGTCAGCCCCAGCATTTT. The V gene is TRBV6-5, the J gene TRBJ1-5; 9 nucleotides agree with TRBD1. CDR3 size: 15 residues. Germline V CDR1 and CDR2: MNHEY, SVGAGI. V lost 4 bases, J lost 6 bases, and 7 bases stayed unmatched.

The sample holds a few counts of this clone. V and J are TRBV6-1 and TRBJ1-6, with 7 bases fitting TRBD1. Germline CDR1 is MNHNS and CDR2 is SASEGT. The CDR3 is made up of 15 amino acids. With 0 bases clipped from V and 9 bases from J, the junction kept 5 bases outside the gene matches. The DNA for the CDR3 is TGTGCCAGCAGTGAAGCACGAGGGGGCGGTTCACCCCTCCACTTT. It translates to CASSEARGGGSPLHF.

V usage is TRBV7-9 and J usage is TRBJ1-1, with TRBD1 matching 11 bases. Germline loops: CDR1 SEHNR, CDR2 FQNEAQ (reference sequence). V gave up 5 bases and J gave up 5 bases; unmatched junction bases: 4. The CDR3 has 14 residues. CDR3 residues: CASSPGTGGTEAFF. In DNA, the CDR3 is TGTGCCAGCAGCCCAGGGACAGGGGGGACTGAAGCTTTCTTT.

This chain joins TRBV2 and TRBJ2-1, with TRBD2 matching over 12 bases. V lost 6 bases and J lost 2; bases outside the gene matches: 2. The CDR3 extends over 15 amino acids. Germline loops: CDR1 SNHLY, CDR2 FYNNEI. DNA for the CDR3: TGTGCCAGCAGCAGACTAGCGGGGGCCTACAATGAGCAGTTCTTC. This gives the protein CASSRLAGAYNEQFF.

CDR3 sequence reads: CASSVGPDSSDEQFF. The CDR3 bases are TGTGCCAGCAGCGTAGGGCCCGACAGCAGCGATGAGCAGTTCTTC. The rearrangement joins TRBV9 to TRBJ2-1; weak D call: TRBD1 (5 bases). The CDR3 is 15 amino acids. Germline V CDR1 and CDR2: SGDLS, YYNGEE. Trimming stripped 0 bases from V and 8 bases from J, with 15 bases between.

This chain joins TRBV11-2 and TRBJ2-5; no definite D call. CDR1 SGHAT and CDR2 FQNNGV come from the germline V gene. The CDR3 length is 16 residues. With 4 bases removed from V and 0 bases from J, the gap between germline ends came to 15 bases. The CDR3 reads CASSSRRAAYQETQYF. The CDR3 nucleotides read TGTGCCAGCAGCTCCCGCCGGGCAGCGTACCAAGAGACCCAGTACTTC.

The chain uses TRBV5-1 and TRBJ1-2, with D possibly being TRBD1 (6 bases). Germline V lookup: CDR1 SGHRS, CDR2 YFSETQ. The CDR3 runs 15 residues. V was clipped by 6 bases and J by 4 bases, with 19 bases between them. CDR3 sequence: CASTPQDSMTYGYTF. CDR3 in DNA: TGCGCCAGCACGCCACAGGACAGCATGACCTATGGCTACACCTTC.

For the CDR3, the DNA is TGTGCCAGCAGCTTACAGGGGAGGGACACTGAAGCTTTCTTT. Translation gives CASSLQGRDTEAFF. This chain links TRBV7-3 with TRBJ1-1; TRBD1 is a possible D gene (6 bases). V lost 2 bases and J 3 bases, leaving 10 bases between the germline ends. CDR3 length: 14 residues. Germline V gene data show CDR1 as SGHTA and CDR2 as FQGTGA.

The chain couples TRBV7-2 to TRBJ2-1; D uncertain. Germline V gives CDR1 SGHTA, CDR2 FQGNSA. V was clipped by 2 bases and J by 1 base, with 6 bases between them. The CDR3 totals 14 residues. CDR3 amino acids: CASSLMDSYNEQFF. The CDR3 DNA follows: TGTGCCAGCAGCTTAATGGATTCCTACAATGAGCAGTTCTTC.

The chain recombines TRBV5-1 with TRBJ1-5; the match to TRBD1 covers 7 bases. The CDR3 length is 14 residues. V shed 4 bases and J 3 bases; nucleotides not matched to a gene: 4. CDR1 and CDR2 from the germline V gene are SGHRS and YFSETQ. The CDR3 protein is CASSDGQVNQPQHF. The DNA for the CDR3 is TGCGCCAGCAGCGACGGACAGGTCAATCAGCCCCAGCATTTT.

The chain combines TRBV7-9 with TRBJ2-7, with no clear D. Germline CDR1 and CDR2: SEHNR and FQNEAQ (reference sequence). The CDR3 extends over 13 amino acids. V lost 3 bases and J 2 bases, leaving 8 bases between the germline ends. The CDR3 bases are TGTGCCAGCAGCTTTTACTATACCTACGAGCAGTACTTC. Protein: CASSFYYTYEQYF.

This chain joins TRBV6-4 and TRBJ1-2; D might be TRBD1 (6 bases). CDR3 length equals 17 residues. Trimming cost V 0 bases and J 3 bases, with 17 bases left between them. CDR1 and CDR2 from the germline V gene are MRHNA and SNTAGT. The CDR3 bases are TGTGCCAGCAGTGACTCGACCCCCGCGCAGGGGTACTATGGCTACACCTTC. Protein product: CASSDSTPAQGYYGYTF.

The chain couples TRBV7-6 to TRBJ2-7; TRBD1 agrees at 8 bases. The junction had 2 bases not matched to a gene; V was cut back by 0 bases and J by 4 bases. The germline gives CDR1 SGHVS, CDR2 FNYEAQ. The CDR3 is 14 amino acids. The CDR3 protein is CASSLAGQGYEQYF. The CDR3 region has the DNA TGTGCCAGCAGCTTAGCCGGACAGGGTTACGAGCAGTACTTC. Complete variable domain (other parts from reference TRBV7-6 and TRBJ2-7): GAGVSQSPRYKVTKRGQDVALRCDPISGHVSLYWYRQALGQGPEFLTYFNYEAQQDKSGLPNDRFSAERPEGSISTLTIQRTEQRDSAMYRCASSLAGQGYEQYFGPGTRLTVT.

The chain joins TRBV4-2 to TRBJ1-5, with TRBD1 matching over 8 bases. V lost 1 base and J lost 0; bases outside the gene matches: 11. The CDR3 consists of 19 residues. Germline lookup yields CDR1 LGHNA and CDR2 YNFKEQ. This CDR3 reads CASSQAGRGRRYSNQPQHF. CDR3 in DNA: TGTGCCAGCAGCCAAGCGGGCAGGGGGCGCAGATATAGCAATCAGCCCCAGCATTTT.

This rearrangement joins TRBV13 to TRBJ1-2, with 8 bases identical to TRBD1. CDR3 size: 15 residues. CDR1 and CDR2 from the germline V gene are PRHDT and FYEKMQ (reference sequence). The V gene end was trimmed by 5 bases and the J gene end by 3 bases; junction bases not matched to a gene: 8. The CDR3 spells CASSEATGDDYGYTF. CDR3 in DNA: TGTGCCAGCAGCGAGGCGACAGGGGATGACTATGGCTACACCTTC.

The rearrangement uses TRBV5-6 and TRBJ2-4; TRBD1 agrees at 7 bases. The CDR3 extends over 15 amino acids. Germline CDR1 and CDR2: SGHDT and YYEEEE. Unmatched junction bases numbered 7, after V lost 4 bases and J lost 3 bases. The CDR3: CASSKQGLGKNIQYF. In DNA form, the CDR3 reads TGTGCCAGCAGCAAACAGGGGCTAGGCAAAAACATTCAGTACTTC.

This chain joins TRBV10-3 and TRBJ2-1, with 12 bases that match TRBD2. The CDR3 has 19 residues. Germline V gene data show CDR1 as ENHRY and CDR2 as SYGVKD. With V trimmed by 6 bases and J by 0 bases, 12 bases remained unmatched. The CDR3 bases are TGTGCCATCAGATCGGCAAGGACTAGCGGGACCAGCTCCTACAATGAGCAGTTCTTC. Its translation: CAIRSARTSGTSSYNEQFF.

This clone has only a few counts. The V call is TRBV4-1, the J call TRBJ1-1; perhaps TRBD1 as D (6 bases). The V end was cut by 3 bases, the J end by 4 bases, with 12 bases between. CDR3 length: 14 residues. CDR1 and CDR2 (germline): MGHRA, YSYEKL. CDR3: CASSHLGTTTEAFF. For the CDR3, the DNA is TGCGCCAGCAGCCATCTCGGGACAACCACTGAAGCTTTCTTT.

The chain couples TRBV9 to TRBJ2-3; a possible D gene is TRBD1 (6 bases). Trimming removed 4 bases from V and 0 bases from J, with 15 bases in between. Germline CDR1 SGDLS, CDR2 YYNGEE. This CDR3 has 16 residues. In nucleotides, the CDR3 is TGTGCCAGCAGCCTCAGACTGGACAGTAGCACAGATACGCAGTATTTT. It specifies CASSLRLDSSTDTQYF. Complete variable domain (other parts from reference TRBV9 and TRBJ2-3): DSGVTQTPKHLITATGQRVTLRCSPRSGDLSVYWYQQSLDQGLQFLIQYYNGEERAKGNILERFSAQQFPDLHSELNLSSLELGDSALYFCASSLRLDSSTDTQYFGPGTRLTVL.

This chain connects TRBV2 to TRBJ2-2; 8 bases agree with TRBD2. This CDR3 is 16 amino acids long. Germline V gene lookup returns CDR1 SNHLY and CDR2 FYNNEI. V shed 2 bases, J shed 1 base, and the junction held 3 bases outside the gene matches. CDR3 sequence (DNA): TGTGCCAGCAGTGAAAGAGCGGGGGAGAACACCGGGGAGCTGTTTTTT. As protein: CASSERAGENTGELFF.

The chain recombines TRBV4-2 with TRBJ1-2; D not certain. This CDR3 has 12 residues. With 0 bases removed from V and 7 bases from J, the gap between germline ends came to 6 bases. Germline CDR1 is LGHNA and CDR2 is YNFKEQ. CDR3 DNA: TGTGCCAGCAGCCAAGATCTTGGTGGCTACACCTTC. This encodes CASSQDLGGYTF.

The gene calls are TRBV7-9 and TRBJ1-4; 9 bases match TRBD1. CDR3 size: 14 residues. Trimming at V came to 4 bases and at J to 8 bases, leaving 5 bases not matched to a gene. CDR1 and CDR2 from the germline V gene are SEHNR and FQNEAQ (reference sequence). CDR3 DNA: TGTGCCAGCAGCTCGGGACAGGGACCAGAAAAACTGTTTTTT. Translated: CASSSGQGPEKLFF. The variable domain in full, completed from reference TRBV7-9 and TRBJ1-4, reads DTGVSQNPRHKITKRGQNVTFRCDPISEHNRLYWYRQTLGQGPEFLTYFQNEAQLEKSRLLSDRFSAERPKGSFSTLEIQRTEQGDSAMYLCASSSGQGPEKLFFGSGTQLSVL.

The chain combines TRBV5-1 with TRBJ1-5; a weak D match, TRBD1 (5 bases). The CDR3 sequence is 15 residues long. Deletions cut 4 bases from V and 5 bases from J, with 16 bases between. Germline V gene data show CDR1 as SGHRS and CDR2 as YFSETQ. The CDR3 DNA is TGCGCCAGCAGCCCCGGCGGGCAGGGAGATCAGCCCCAGCATTTT. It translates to CASSPGGQGDQPQHF.

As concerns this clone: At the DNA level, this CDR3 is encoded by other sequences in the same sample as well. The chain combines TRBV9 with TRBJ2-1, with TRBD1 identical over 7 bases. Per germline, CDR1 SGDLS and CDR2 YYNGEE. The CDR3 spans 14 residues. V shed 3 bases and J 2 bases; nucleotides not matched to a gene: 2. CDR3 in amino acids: CASSAGTAYNEQFF. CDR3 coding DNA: TGTGCCAGCAGCGCCGGGACAGCCTACAATGAGCAGTTCTTC.